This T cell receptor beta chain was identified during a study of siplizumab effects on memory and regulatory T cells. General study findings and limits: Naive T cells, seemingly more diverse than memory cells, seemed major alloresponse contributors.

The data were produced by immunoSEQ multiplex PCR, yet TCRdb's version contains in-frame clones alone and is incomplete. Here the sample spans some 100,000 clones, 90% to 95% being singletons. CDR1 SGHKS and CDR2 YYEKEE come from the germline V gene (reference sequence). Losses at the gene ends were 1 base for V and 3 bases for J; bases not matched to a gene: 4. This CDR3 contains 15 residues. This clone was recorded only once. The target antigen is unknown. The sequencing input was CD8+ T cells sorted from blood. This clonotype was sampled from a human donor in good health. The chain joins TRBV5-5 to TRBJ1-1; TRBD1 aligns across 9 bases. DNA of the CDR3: TGTGCCAGCAGCTTGCTACAGGGGGCGTACACTGAAGCTTTCTTT. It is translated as CASSLLQGAYTEAFF.